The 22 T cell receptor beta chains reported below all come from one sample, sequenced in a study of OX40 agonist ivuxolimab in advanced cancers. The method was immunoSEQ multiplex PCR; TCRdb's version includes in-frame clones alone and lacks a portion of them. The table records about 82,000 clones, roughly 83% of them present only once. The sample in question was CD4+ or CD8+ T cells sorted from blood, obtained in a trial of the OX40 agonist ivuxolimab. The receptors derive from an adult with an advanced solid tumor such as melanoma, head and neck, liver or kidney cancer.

CDR3 region: CASTPPLPDTEAFF. The CDR3, as DNA: TGTGCCAGTACGCCCCCGTTACCAGATACTGAAGCTTTCTTT. The chain carries TRBV19 and TRBJ1-1; D is undetermined. Germline CDR1 is LNHDA and CDR2 is SQIVND (reference sequence). The ends were cut back, 7 bases at V and 5 bases at J, with 17 bases in the middle. The CDR3 has 14 residues.

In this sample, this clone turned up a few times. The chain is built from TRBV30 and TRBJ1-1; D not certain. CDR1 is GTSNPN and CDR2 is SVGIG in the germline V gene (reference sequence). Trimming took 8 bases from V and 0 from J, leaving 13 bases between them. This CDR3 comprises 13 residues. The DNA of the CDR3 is TGTGCCCAAGATCAGAGAATGAACACTGAAGCTTTCTTT. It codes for CAQDQRMNTEAFF.

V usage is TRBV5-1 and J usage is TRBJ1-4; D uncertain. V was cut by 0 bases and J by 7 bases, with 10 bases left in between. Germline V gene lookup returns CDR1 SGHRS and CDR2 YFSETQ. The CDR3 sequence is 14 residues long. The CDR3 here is CASSLASGVEKLFF. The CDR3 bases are TGCGCCAGCAGCTTGGCCAGCGGTGTTGAAAAACTGTTTTTT.

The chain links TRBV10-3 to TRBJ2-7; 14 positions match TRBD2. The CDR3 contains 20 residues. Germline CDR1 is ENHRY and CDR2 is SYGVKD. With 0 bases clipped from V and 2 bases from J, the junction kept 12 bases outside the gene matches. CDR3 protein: CAISESTTGLAGGRPYEQYF. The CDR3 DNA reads TGTGCCATCAGTGAGTCGACCACCGGACTAGCGGGGGGCAGGCCCTACGAGCAGTACTTC.

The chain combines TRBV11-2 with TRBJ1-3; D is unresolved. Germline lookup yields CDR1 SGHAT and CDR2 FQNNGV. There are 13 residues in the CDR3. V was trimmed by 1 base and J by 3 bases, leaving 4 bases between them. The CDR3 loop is CASSLGGGNTIYF. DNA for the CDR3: TGTGCCAGCAGCTTAGGGGGTGGAAACACCATATATTTT.

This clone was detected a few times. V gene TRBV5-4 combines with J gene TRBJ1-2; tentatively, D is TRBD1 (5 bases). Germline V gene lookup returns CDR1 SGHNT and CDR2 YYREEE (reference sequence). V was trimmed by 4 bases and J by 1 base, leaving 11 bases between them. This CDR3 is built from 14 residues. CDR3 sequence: CASSDGGINYGYTF. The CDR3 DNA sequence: TGTGCCAGCAGCGACGGGGGAATTAACTATGGCTACACCTTC.

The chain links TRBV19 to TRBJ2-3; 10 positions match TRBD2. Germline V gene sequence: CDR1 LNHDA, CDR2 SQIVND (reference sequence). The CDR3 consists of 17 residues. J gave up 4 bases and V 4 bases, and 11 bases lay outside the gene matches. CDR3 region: CASSTSGGFTLADTQYF. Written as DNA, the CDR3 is TGTGCCAGTAGTACTAGCGGGGGTTTCACACTCGCAGATACGCAGTATTTT.

This CDR3 reads CASGSGAGNPNEKLFF. The CDR3 nucleotides are TGTGCCAGCGGCTCCGGGGCGGGTAATCCGAATGAAAAACTGTTTTTT. The chain has TRBV4-2 and TRBJ1-4; D perhaps matches TRBD1 (5 bases). Germline assignment: CDR1 LGHNA and CDR2 YNFKEQ. The CDR3 is 16 residues long. Trimming took off 8 bases at V and 5 bases at J, with 21 bases between the two ends.

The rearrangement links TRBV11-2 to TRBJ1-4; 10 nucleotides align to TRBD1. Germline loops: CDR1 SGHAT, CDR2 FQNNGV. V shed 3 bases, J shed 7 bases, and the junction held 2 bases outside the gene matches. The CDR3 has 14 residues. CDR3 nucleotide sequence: TGTGCCAGCAGCTTTGGACAGGGGGGTGAAAAACTGTTTTTT. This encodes CASSFGQGGEKLFF.

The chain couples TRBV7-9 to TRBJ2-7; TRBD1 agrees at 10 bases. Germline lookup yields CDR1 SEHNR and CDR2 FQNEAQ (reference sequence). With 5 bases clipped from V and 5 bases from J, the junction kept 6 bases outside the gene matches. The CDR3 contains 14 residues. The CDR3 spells CASSGTTGGNEQYF. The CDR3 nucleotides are TGTGCCAGCAGCGGGACGACAGGGGGCAACGAGCAGTACTTC.

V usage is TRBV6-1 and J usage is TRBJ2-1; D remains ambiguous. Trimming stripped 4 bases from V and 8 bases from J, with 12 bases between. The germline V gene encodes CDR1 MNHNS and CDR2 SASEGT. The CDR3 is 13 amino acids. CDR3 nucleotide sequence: TGTGCCAGCAGTGGGCGGACGGGCGATGAGCAGTTCTTC. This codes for CASSGRTGDEQFF.

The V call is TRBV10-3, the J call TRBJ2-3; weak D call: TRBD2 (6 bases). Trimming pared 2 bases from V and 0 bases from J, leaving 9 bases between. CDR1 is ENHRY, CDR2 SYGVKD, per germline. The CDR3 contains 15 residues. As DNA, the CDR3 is TGTGCCATCAGTGAGCCGGGGGAGAGCACAGATACGCAGTATTTT. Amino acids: CAISEPGESTDTQYF.

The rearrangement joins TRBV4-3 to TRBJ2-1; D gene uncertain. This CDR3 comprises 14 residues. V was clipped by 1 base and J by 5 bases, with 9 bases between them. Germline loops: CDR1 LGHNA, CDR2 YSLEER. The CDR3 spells CASSQGRTNNEQFF. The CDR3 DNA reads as TGCGCCAGCAGCCAAGGCCGGACCAACAATGAGCAGTTCTTC.

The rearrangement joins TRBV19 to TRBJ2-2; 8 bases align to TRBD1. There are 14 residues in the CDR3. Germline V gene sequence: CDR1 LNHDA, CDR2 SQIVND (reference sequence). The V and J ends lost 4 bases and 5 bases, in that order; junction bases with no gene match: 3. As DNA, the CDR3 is TGTGCCAGTAGTACCAGGACAGGGACCGGGGAGCTGTTTTTT. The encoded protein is CASSTRTGTGELFF.

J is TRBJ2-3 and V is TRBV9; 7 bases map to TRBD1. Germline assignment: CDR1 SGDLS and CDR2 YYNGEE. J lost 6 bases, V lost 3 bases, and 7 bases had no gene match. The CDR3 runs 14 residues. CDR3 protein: CASSDRRGRDTQYF. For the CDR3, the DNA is TGTGCCAGCAGCGACAGAAGGGGGCGGGATACGCAGTATTTT. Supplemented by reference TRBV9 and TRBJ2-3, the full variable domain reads DSGVTQTPKHLITATGQRVTLRCSPRSGDLSVYWYQQSLDQGLQFLIQYYNGEERAKGNILERFSAQQFPDLHSELNLSSLELGDSALYFCASSDRRGRDTQYFGPGTRLTVL.

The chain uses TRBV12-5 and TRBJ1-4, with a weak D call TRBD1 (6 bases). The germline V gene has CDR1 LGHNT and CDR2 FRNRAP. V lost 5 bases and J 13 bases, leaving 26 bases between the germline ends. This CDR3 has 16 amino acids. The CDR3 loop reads CASGMSTGPIIPRLFF. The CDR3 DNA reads TGTGCTAGTGGTATGTCTACAGGGCCCATCATCCCCCGACTGTTTTTT.

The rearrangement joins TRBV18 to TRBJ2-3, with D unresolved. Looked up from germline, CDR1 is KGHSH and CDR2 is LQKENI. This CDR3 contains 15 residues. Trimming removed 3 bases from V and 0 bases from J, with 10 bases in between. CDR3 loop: CASSPPLLSTDTQYF. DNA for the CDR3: TGTGCCAGCTCACCGCCACTCCTTAGCACAGATACGCAGTATTTT.

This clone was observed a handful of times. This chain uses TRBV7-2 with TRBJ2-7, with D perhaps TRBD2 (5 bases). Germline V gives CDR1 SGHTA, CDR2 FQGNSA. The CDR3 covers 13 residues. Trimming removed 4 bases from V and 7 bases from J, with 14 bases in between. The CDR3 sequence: CASSSQVPGEQYF. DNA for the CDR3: TGTGCCAGCAGCTCCCAGGTCCCGGGGGAGCAGTACTTC.

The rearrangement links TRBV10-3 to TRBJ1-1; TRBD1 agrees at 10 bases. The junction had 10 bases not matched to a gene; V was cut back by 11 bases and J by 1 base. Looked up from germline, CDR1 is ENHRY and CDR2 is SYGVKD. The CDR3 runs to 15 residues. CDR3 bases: TGTGCCGCCACGGGACAGGGGCTATCGAACACTGAAGCTTTCTTT. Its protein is CAATGQGLSNTEAFF.

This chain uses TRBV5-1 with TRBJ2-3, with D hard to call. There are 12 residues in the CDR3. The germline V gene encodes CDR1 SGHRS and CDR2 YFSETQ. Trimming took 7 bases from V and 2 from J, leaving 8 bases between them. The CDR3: CASGMTTDTQYF. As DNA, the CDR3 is TGCGCCAGCGGAATGACCACAGATACGCAGTATTTT.

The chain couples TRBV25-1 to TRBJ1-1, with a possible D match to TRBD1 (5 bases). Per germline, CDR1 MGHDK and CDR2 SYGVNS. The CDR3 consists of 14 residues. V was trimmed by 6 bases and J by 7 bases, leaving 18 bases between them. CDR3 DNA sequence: TGTGCCAGCAGGAAGTGGCCCGACAGCCTTGAAGCTTTCTTT. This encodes CASRKWPDSLEAFF.

In nucleotides, the CDR3 is TGTGCCAGCAGCCAAGATCGGGTGGGGTCGGGACAGCCCCAGCATTTT. This codes for CASSQDRVGSGQPQHF. The chain employs TRBV4-2 and TRBJ1-5; D not certain. This CDR3 has 16 amino acids. Germline CDR1 reads LGHNA; CDR2 reads YNFKEQ. Trimming pared 0 bases from V and 7 bases from J, leaving 16 bases between.